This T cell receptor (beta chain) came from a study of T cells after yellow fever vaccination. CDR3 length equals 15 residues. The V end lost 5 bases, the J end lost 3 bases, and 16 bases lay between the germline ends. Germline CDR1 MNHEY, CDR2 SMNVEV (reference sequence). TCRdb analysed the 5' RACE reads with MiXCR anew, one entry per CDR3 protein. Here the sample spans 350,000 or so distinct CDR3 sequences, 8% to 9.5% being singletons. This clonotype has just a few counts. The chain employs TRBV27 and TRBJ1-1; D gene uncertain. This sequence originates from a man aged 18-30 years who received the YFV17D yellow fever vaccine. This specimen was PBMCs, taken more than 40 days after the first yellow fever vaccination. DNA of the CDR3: TGTGCCAGCAGTCCCTGGACCCTAGCGTACACTGAAGCTTTCTTT. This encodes CASSPWTLAYTEAFF.